These T cell receptor beta chains were read from a single sample in a study of T cell responses to AZD1222 COVID-19 vaccine. The repertoire was sequenced with immunoSEQ multiplex PCR; TCRdb's copy has only in-frame clones and lacks some. The sample lists roughly 80,000 clones, approximately 90% occurring once. The sample here was peripheral blood, taken on day 0 of AZD1222 vaccination. These receptors were collected from an adult in good health. Both conserved end residues are trimmed from each CDR3. D genes are given only for firm matches.

CDR3aa	v_gene	j_gene	d_gene
ASSRGTATYGYT	TRBV5-1	TRBJ1-2	TRBD1
SVVQGDSSNYGYT	TRBV29-1	TRBJ1-2	.
SVVVTGRDQPQH	TRBV29-1	TRBJ1-5	TRBD1
ASHAGWGQPQH	TRBV27	TRBJ1-5	.
ASSSQDRGFGEQY	TRBV6-6	TRBJ2-7	TRBD1
ASSLFPGHSYEQY	TRBV27	TRBJ2-7	.
ASSEDRGYQPQH	TRBV19	TRBJ1-5	TRBD1
ASSPYSTENTEAF	TRBV5-1	TRBJ1-1	.
ASSLQGYGNTIY	TRBV7-2	TRBJ1-3	.
ASSLVASGTTDTQY	TRBV5-4	TRBJ2-3	TRBD2
ASSPRQGAYGYT	TRBV5-1	TRBJ1-2	TRBD1
ASSIEAGIYYEQY	TRBV19	TRBJ2-7	.
ASSYSTGAVGYGYT	TRBV6-5	TRBJ1-2	TRBD1
ASSQDRGGNYGYT	TRBV3-1/TRBV3-2	TRBJ1-2	.
ASSLRRGLLRAF	TRBV4-1	TRBJ1-1	.
ASRANRADIYSNQPQH	TRBV5-1	TRBJ1-5	.
ASSTRVATNEKLF	TRBV19	TRBJ1-4	.
ASSLVAGQGINEQF	TRBV7-3	TRBJ2-1	TRBD1
ASSLGQGNPDQETQY	TRBV7-9	TRBJ2-5	.
ASSLDSGGWNEQF	TRBV7-2	TRBJ2-1	TRBD2
ACDPGLAGRTSTDTQY	TRBV30	TRBJ2-3	TRBD2
ASSFYPNEKLF	TRBV7-2	TRBJ1-4	.
ASSLSRGRDSPLH	TRBV11-3	TRBJ1-6	TRBD1
ASSPGTSVNLSDTQY	TRBV5-4	TRBJ2-3	TRBD2
ASSRPYTGELF	TRBV27	TRBJ2-2	.
ASSVSGRQETQY	TRBV9	TRBJ2-5	.
ASSFTQGFSGYT	TRBV11-2	TRBJ1-2	.
ASSPYDPGRGLRGYT	TRBV7-8	TRBJ1-2	TRBD1